This T cell receptor beta chain was captured by sequencing in a study of T cell responses to AZD1222 COVID-19 vaccine. The CDR3 sequence is 14 residues long. Per the germline V gene, CDR1 is LNHNV and CDR2 is YYDKDF (reference sequence). The J segment lost 4 bases and the V segment lost 5 bases, leaving 7 bases of the junction unmatched. About this clone itself: The antigen is not known.

Overall study results and limits: In the spike-specific TCR repertoire, nearly half reportedly target unmutated variant regions. A mostly white British donor set with more females was recruited, and clonal diversity was possibly underestimated. Just a handful of people given AZD1222 tested seropositive at baseline. A rise in Spike-specific TCR breadth and depth followed two AZD1222 doses.

The data were produced by immunoSEQ multiplex PCR, yet TCRdb's version contains in-frame clones alone and is incomplete. The sample lists about 160,000 clones; roughly nine tenths were seen once. The sample consisted of peripheral blood, taken 28 days after the second AZD1222 dose. V and J are TRBV15 and TRBJ2-5; 7 bases are shared with TRBD2. This clonotype was obtained from an adult who received the AZD1222 COVID-19 vaccine. CDR3 in amino acids: CATSVPGGLETQYF. DNA for the CDR3: TGTGCCACCAGCGTCCCGGGGGGTCTAGAGACCCAGTACTTC.